This T cell receptor (beta chain) was sequenced in a study of T cells in Graves' hyperthyroidism and ophthalmopathy (dated by TCRdb to the late 2010s). For the wider study: Peripheral blood was sampled at the time of initial diagnosis, prior to any treatment. The paper reports TCR Vbeta CDR3 sequencing of fewer than 150 peripheral blood samples: 43 ophthalmopathy, 75 to 80 hyperthyroidism and about 17 progressor patients. To identify distinguishing TCR V-J signatures, a discovery cohort of around 100 patients was used, comprising roughly 45 with Graves' ophthalmopathy and some 60 with stable Graves' hyperthyroidism. Prospective prediction of ophthalmopathy was tested in an independent validation cohort of fewer than 20 hyperthyroidism patients and 17 patients who later progressed to ophthalmopathy. The roughly 100 discovery patients were randomly divided into training and test sets at a 7:3 ratio. Once sampling was done, hyperthyroidism patients were given methimazole at a starting dose of 30 mg daily, whereas ophthalmopathy patients were given high-dose intravenous methylprednisolone. In addition, the study compared T-cell repertoires in thyroid tissue and in blood from five to seven Graves' hyperthyroidism patients.

The TCR beta CDR3 regions were amplified from RNA transcripts. A first-round RT-PCR of the TCR CDR3 used the HTBI primer set with the Qiagen OneStep RT-PCR kit. Libraries were constructed in a second round of multiplex PCR, after which size selection and purification were performed. Sequencing of the libraries was done on an Illumina HiSeq2000 using paired-end 100 bp reads. Per the authors' processing: Raw data were processed with SOAPnuke, discarding reads with adapters, uncalled bases, mean Phred below 15, or no exact constant-primer or identifier match. High-quality paired reads were merged with COPE v1.2.5, and unique nucleotide sequences were defined as clonotypes. Clonotypes were aligned to IMGT TRBV, TRBD and TRBJ reference segments using MiTCR v1.1. Analysis was restricted to V-J combinations with a frequency above 0.0001, which covered 99% to 99.2% of repertoires. The TCS score was defined as F50 (clonal expansion) divided by E x V (chaos), with BLOSUM62-based TCRdist calculated between CDR3 peptides within each V-J. Welch's t-statistics and random forest reduced 500 to 550 V-J features to 13, which were used in a naive Bayes classifier (R e1071). TCRdb reanalyzed the raw reads on its own, using fastp at Q25 for trimming and MiXCR for clone calling, and kept in-frame beta chains. Records with the same CDR3 protein are collapsed into one entry carrying the most frequent genes and DNA. The V and J calls shown here were made by TCRdb, not taken from the authors' results. The sample includes about 410,000 distinct CDR3 sequences, with 14% to 15% observed a single time. About 13% of the sample is taken by the ten largest.

Moderately to severely active disease, a Clinical Activity Score of at least 3, a NOSPECS grade of at least 4, and a duration under 3 months were present in ophthalmopathy patients. Any patient with an uncontrolled infection, another autoimmune disease, pregnancy or lactation was excluded. Diagnoses relied on clinical symptoms, serum thyroxine and TRAb, thyroid ultrasound and orbital computed tomography. Ficoll-Paque density gradient centrifugation was used to isolate PBMCs from 8 to 10 ml of fresh peripheral blood. Total RNA was extracted using Trizol reagent, and RNA quality was assessed on an Agilent 2100 Bioanalyzer. According to the germline V gene, CDR1 reads MGHRA and CDR2 reads YSYEKL. Taken from cysteine to phenylalanine, the CDR3 has 16 residues. The only DNA kept is the CDR3, 48 bases in frame from the first base. V gives up 1 base and J gives up 2 bases, and the segment between their germline ends measures 15 bases.

For this clonotype: Its antigen is currently not known. The input lacks base qualities; no much larger clone sits a single base away.

Results and caveats for the whole study, not just this receptor: Blood samples also contained most of the expanded thyroid clonotypes (frequency above 0.001), which suggests that blood repertoires may reflect thyroid immune responses. In cross-validation, a model built on a 13 V-J signature told ophthalmopathy apart from stable hyperthyroidism with 85% to 90% sensitivity and about 81% specificity, and in testing the same model reached 80%/75%. No statistical method was used to set the sample size in advance, and investigators knew the group allocation. In validation, the model predicted progression to ophthalmopathy with around 71% sensitivity and about 73% specificity, a median of around 6.6 months before onset.

Sequencing used blood. The receptor chain draws on TRBV4-1 and TRBJ2-7; the D segment could be TRBD1, given 6 matching bases. The sequence was collected from a man in his late teens or twenties with Graves' ophthalmopathy. This receptor has the CDR3 CASSQGDRRTTYEQYF. The DNA is TGCGCCAGCAGCCAAGGTGACAGGAGAACTACCTACGAGCAGTACTTC.